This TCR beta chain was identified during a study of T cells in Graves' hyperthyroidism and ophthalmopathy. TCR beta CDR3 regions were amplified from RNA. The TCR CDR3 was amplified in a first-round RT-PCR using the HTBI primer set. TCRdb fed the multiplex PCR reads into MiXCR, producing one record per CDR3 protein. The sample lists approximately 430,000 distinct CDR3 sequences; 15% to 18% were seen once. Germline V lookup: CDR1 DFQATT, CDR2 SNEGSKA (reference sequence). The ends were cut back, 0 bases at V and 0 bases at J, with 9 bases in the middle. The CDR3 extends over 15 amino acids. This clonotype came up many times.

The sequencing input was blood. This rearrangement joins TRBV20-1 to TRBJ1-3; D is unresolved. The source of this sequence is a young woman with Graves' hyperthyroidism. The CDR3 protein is CSARDTVYSGNTIYF. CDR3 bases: TGCAGTGCTAGAGATACGGTTTACTCTGGAAACACCATATATTTT.